These 31 T cell receptor beta chains were sequenced from one sample in a study of CD8 T cells in ankylosing spondylitis. A single record per CDR3 protein comes from TCRdb applying MiXCR to the 5' RACE reads. The data hold 7,500 to 10,000 distinct CDR3 sequences, with approximately 5.9% observed a single time. Sequenced material: blood, either unsorted or a sorted T cell fraction (not recorded which). All receptors derive from a female donor with ankylosing spondylitis or in good health (not recorded which).

This clonotype was counted a few times. The rearrangement joins TRBV9 to TRBJ2-7; perhaps TRBD1 as D (7 bases). Germline CDR1 SGDLS, CDR2 YYNGEE. The CDR3 totals 15 residues. The V and J ends lost 0 bases and 1 base respectively, with 11 bases between them. CDR3 residues: CASSVGSGGSYEQYF. CDR3 bases: TGTGCCAGCAGCGTAGGATCAGGGGGGTCCTACGAGCAGTACTTC.

Many counts were recorded for this clonotype. The V gene is TRBV9, the J gene TRBJ2-1; the match to TRBD2 covers 9 bases. V lost 3 bases to trimming and J lost 0 bases; unmatched junction nucleotides: 4. Germline values: CDR1 SGDLS, CDR2 YYNGEE. CDR3 length: 16 amino acids. This CDR3 is CASSARLADSYNEQFF. The CDR3 coding sequence is TGTGCCAGCAGCGCCAGACTAGCGGACTCCTACAATGAGCAGTTCTTC.

This clonotype was found many times. V usage is TRBV21-1 and J usage is TRBJ2-4; the table's TRBD2 call for D was not verified on the DNA. TRBV21-1 has pseudogene status. The CDR3 totals 19 residues. The CDR3 sequence: CASSKGSTSGRVAKNIQYF. CDR3 nucleotides: TGTGCCAGCAGCAAAGGGTCGACTAGCGGGAGAGTTGCCAAAAACATTCAGTACTTC.

This clonotype was observed a handful of times. The chain employs TRBV9 and TRBJ2-2; D is perhaps TRBD1 (5 bases). The CDR3 has 16 residues. The V end was cut by 5 bases, the J end by 0 bases, with 14 bases between. CDR1 and CDR2 from the germline V gene are SGDLS and YYNGEE. The CDR3 bases are TGTGCCAGCAGTGCCCAGGGAACCGCGAACACCGGGGAGCTGTTTTTT. Its protein product is CASSAQGTANTGELFF.

In its sample, this clonotype ranks as medium-sized. V is TRBV9 and J is TRBJ2-2; 9 nucleotides agree with TRBD1. The CDR3 has 14 amino acids. V gave up 6 bases and J gave up 4 bases; unmatched junction bases: 4. Germline assignment: CDR1 SGDLS and CDR2 YYNGEE. The CDR3 region has the DNA TGTGCCAGCACCGGACAGGGGACCACCGGGGAGCTGTTTTTT. Translation: CASTGQGTTGELFF.

There are a few counts of this clonotype. This sequence joins TRBV9 and TRBJ2-7; perhaps TRBD1 as D (6 bases). V was shortened by 4 bases and J by 0 bases, with 14 bases between the two germline ends. The CDR3 is 15 amino acids. The germline V gene encodes CDR1 SGDLS and CDR2 YYNGEE. CDR3 sequence reads: CASSSAGDTSYEQYF. The CDR3 DNA is TGTGCCAGCAGCTCGGCCGGGGACACCTCCTACGAGCAGTACTTC.

This clonotype was seen many times. V gene TRBV9 combines with J gene TRBJ1-1; tentative D call: TRBD1 (6 bases). V shed 3 bases and J shed 4 bases, with 13 bases lying between them. Germline CDR1 is SGDLS and CDR2 is YYNGEE. This CDR3 has 14 residues. CDR3 region: CASSAGGGPTEAFF. The CDR3 nucleotides are TGTGCCAGCAGCGCTGGGGGGGGGCCCACTGAAGCTTTCTTT.

The chain employs TRBV9 and TRBJ2-1; TRBD2 aligns across 9 bases. With V trimmed by 3 bases and J by 10 bases, 11 bases remained unmatched. Germline loops: CDR1 SGDLS, CDR2 YYNGEE. The CDR3 loop spans 15 amino acids. CDR3 bases: TGTGCCAGCAGCGAGACCGGGGCGGGAGGGGGCGAGCAGTTCTTC. This gives the protein CASSETGAGGGEQFF.

This clonotype was observed many times. This chain joins TRBV9 and TRBJ2-5; TRBD2 matches 14 bases. Germline V gene sequence: CDR1 SGDLS, CDR2 YYNGEE. V was pared by 3 bases and J by 1 base, with 5 bases of the junction left unmatched. The CDR3 has 17 amino acids. CDR3 sequence: CASSAGTSGGRQETQYF. The CDR3 nucleotides are TGTGCCAGCAGCGCCGGGACTAGCGGGGGCCGCCAAGAGACCCAGTACTTC.

By frequency in the sample, this clonotype is medium-sized (0.01 to 0.1%). This rearrangement joins TRBV9 to TRBJ1-4; no clear D. Trimming shortened V by 0 bases and J by 8 bases, and 11 bases separated the two germline ends. Germline V CDR1 and CDR2: SGDLS, YYNGEE. The CDR3 covers 14 residues. The CDR3 here is CASSVGQNPEKLFF. CDR3 DNA sequence: TGTGCCAGCAGCGTAGGCCAAAACCCCGAAAAACTGTTTTTT.

V gene TRBV9 combines with J gene TRBJ2-1, with D perhaps matching TRBD1 or TRBD2 (5 bases each). The V gene's germline CDR1 is SGDLS and CDR2 YYNGEE. V lost 5 bases, J lost 5 bases, and 14 bases lay in between. The CDR3 covers 14 residues. The CDR3 region has the DNA TGTGCCAGCAGAGCCGGGACGGGAAACAATGAGCAGTTCTTC. Its translation is CASRAGTGNNEQFF.

The chain is built from TRBV9 and TRBJ2-1; 11 bases fit TRBD2. Unmatched junction bases numbered 10, after V lost 4 bases and J lost 7 bases. This CDR3 is 16 amino acids long. Germline V gives CDR1 SGDLS, CDR2 YYNGEE. This CDR3 reads CASSSSRLAGTNEQFF. The DNA for the CDR3 is TGTGCCAGCAGCTCATCCAGACTAGCGGGGACAAATGAGCAGTTCTTC.

This clonotype was seen a few times. The chain carries TRBV9 and TRBJ2-7; 8 bases are shared with TRBD2. This CDR3 has 16 residues. V was pared by 0 bases and J by 2 bases, with 7 bases of the junction left unmatched. In germline, CDR1 is SGDLS, CDR2 YYNGEE. The CDR3, as DNA: TGTGCCAGCAGCGTAGAAAGCGCGGGGGGTGCCTACGAGCAGTACTTC. Amino acid sequence: CASSVESAGGAYEQYF.

This clonotype was picked up many times. The chain joins TRBV9 to TRBJ2-7; perhaps D is TRBD1 or TRBD2 (5 bases each). Germline V gives CDR1 SGDLS, CDR2 YYNGEE. Trimming stripped 0 bases from V and 2 bases from J, with 12 bases between. The length of the CDR3 is 15 residues. DNA of the CDR3: TGTGCCAGCAGCGTAGGAACGGGGCTAACCTACGAGCAGTACTTC. This encodes CASSVGTGLTYEQYF.

The chain joins TRBV9 to TRBJ2-7; 7 bases align to TRBD2. This CDR3 contains 14 residues. Germline V gives CDR1 SGDLS, CDR2 YYNGEE. V shed 3 bases and J 3 bases; nucleotides not matched to a gene: 6. This CDR3 reads CASSAGGLRYEQYF. As DNA, the CDR3 is TGTGCCAGCAGCGCTGGGGGACTACGCTACGAGCAGTACTTC.

This clonotype has at least ten counts. This sequence joins TRBV9 and TRBJ2-3; TRBD2 agrees at 10 bases. With V trimmed by 3 bases and J by 5 bases, 3 bases remained unmatched. The CDR3 is 14 residues long. Germline values: CDR1 SGDLS, CDR2 YYNGEE. CDR3 nucleotide sequence: TGTGCCAGCAGCGCTAGCGGGAGCGGAGATACGCAGTATTTT. Its translation: CASSASGSGDTQYF. The full variable domain, its missing parts supplied by reference TRBV9 and TRBJ2-3, is DSGVTQTPKHLITATGQRVTLRCSPRSGDLSVYWYQQSLDQGLQFLIQYYNGEERAKGNILERFSAQQFPDLHSELNLSSLELGDSALYFCASSASGSGDTQYFGPGTRLTVL.

This clonotype was counted many times. The V and J genes are TRBV9 and TRBJ2-7; unclear D gene. From germline, CDR1 is SGDLS and CDR2 YYNGEE. V was cut by 4 bases and J by 1 base, with 9 bases left in between. The CDR3 is 13 amino acids. The CDR3 region is CASSTDGSYEQYF. The CDR3 nucleotides are TGTGCCAGCAGCACGGACGGATCCTACGAGCAGTACTTC.

This clonotype was detected many times. The J gene is TRBJ1-2, the V gene TRBV9; D is unresolved. The CDR3 is 12 residues long. Germline lookup yields CDR1 SGDLS and CDR2 YYNGEE. Trimming removed 3 bases from V and 8 bases from J, with 11 bases in between. The CDR3 DNA reads TGTGCCAGCAGCGGACCTCCGGAGGGCTACACCTTC. This translates into CASSGPPEGYTF.

This clonotype was detected ten times or more. The gene calls are TRBV9 and TRBJ2-7, with 8 nucleotides matching TRBD2. The CDR3 length is 15 residues. The trim removed 1 base at V and 3 bases at J, leaving 6 bases unmatched. Germline CDR1 SGDLS, CDR2 YYNGEE. The CDR3 DNA is TGTGCCAGCAGCGTATCGGGGGGGGAAAACTACGAGCAGTACTTC. Encoded protein: CASSVSGGENYEQYF.

The gene calls are TRBV9 and TRBJ2-5; maybe TRBD2 (5 bases). V lost 0 bases to trimming and J lost 2 bases, with 14 bases between them. CDR3 length: 16 amino acids. The germline V gene has CDR1 SGDLS and CDR2 YYNGEE. The CDR3: CASSVGHRETQETQYF. CDR3 DNA: TGTGCCAGCAGCGTAGGTCACCGGGAAACTCAAGAGACCCAGTACTTC. The complete variable domain, with remaining parts taken from reference TRBV9 and TRBJ2-5, reads DSGVTQTPKHLITATGQRVTLRCSPRSGDLSVYWYQQSLDQGLQFLIQYYNGEERAKGNILERFSAQQFPDLHSELNLSSLELGDSALYFCASSVGHRETQETQYFGPGTRLLVL.

This clonotype was recorded at least ten times. The CDR3, as DNA: TGTGCCAGCAGCGTAGGAGGACAGGGTCTGGTCAATGAGCAGTTCTTC. It codes for CASSVGGQGLVNEQFF. The chain links TRBV9 to TRBJ2-1; 8 bases match TRBD1. The CDR3 loop spans 16 amino acids. The trim removed 0 bases at V and 6 bases at J, leaving 8 bases unmatched. Germline V gene sequence: CDR1 SGDLS, CDR2 YYNGEE.

This clonotype has only a few counts. The chain carries TRBV9 and TRBJ2-3; 11 bases line up with TRBD2. This CDR3 comprises 16 residues. Germline loops: CDR1 SGDLS, CDR2 YYNGEE. The junction had 3 bases not matched to a gene; V was cut back by 3 bases and J by 0 bases. CDR3 DNA sequence: TGTGCCAGCAGCGGACTAGCGGGGATTAGCACAGATACGCAGTATTTT. Protein: CASSGLAGISTDTQYF.

This clonotype was recorded at least ten times. The chain couples TRBV9 to TRBJ2-3; perhaps TRBD2 as D (6 bases). V was trimmed by 0 bases and J by 3 bases, leaving 11 bases between them. The CDR3 contains 15 residues. CDR1 and CDR2 from the germline V gene are SGDLS and YYNGEE. The CDR3: CASSVEGLRTDTQYF. The CDR3 DNA reads as TGTGCCAGCAGCGTAGAGGGACTTCGAACAGATACGCAGTATTTT.

This clonotype was counted a few times. The chain's CDR3 is CASSPGRDFYEQYF. DNA of the CDR3: TGTGCCAGCAGCCCCGGGAGGGATTTCTACGAGCAGTACTTC. The chain couples TRBV9 to TRBJ2-7; 8 positions match TRBD2. The CDR3 sequence is 14 residues long. Germline V CDR1 and CDR2: SGDLS, YYNGEE. Trimming took 4 bases from V and 3 from J; bases not matched to a gene: 6.

This clonotype was recorded at least ten times. The chain is built from TRBV21-1 and TRBJ1-6. TRBV21-1 is recorded as a pseudogene. The CDR3 has 15 residues. DNA for the CDR3: TGTGCCAGCAGCAAAGAAGGACCAATAGGTTCACCCCTCCACTTT. It translates to CASSKEGPIGSPLHF.

This clonotype was seen at least ten times. CDR3 in amino acids: CASSGPGGGTSTDTQYF. CDR3 bases: TGTGCCAGCAGCGGCCCTGGGGGGGGAACTAGCACAGATACGCAGTATTTT. The V call is TRBV9, the J call TRBJ2-3, with 7 bases identical to TRBD2. CDR1 is SGDLS, CDR2 YYNGEE, per germline. V shed 3 bases and J 0 bases; nucleotides not matched to a gene: 10. This CDR3 is 17 amino acids long.

This clonotype came up a few times. The gene calls are TRBV9 and TRBJ2-1; the match to TRBD1 covers 9 bases. This CDR3 region has 13 residues. The V segment lost 6 bases and the J segment 7 bases; nucleotides outside the gene matches: 5. Germline V CDR1 and CDR2: SGDLS, YYNGEE. CDR3 amino acids: CASMGTGSNEQFF. The CDR3 nucleotides read TGTGCCAGCATGGGGACAGGGTCAAATGAGCAGTTCTTC.

This clonotype rates as medium-sized. The chain joins TRBV9 to TRBJ2-1, with a tentative D call TRBD1 (6 bases). This CDR3 has 13 amino acids. CDR1 is SGDLS, CDR2 YYNGEE, per germline. Trimming removed 3 bases from V and 7 bases from J, with 11 bases in between. The CDR3 nucleotides are TGTGCCAGCAGCGCCTCTGACAGGAATGAGCAGTTCTTC. Its protein product is CASSASDRNEQFF.

This clonotype was picked up a small number of times. V is TRBV9 and J is TRBJ1-4, with a tentative D call TRBD1 (5 bases). The CDR3 totals 16 residues. V was cut by 2 bases and J by 1 base, with 12 bases left in between. CDR1 is SGDLS, CDR2 YYNGEE, per germline. CDR3 in DNA: TGTGCCAGCAGCGTGGGGCTCTGGGAAACTAATGAAAAACTGTTTTTT. Translation gives CASSVGLWETNEKLFF. Combining the CDR3 with reference TRBV9 and TRBJ1-4 gives the whole variable domain DSGVTQTPKHLITATGQRVTLRCSPRSGDLSVYWYQQSLDQGLQFLIQYYNGEERAKGNILERFSAQQFPDLHSELNLSSLELGDSALYFCASSVGLWETNEKLFFGSGTQLSVL.

DNA for the CDR3: TGTGCCAGCAGCGTAGCTTGGGGGTCGACAGGGACCTACGACTCTGGAAACACCATATATTTT. Amino acids: CASSVAWGSTGTYDSGNTIYF. The chain joins TRBV9 to TRBJ1-3; TRBD1 aligns across 7 bases. Germline V gene lookup returns CDR1 SGDLS and CDR2 YYNGEE. Trimming at V came to 0 bases and at J to 0 bases, leaving 18 bases not matched to a gene. The CDR3 spans 21 residues.

This clonotype showed up just a few times. The chain combines TRBV9 with TRBJ2-3; D gene unclear. V was pared by 3 bases and J by 2 bases, with 4 bases between. CDR3 length: 12 amino acids. Germline V CDR1 and CDR2: SGDLS, YYNGEE. The CDR3 nucleotides are TGTGCCAGCAGCGCACCCACAGATACGCAGTATTTT. Amino acid sequence: CASSAPTDTQYF.